These 21 T cell receptor beta chains came from one sample sequenced in a study of response to subunit inactivated influenza vaccine (dated by TCRdb to 2017 to 2018). Library preparation was by RT-PCR. Sequencing used an Illumina HiSeq 2500. TCRdb's own reprocessing of the public reads used fastp at Q25 and MiXCR and kept productive beta chains. Each CDR3 protein appears once, grouped with its most common genes and DNA. The sample table contains just over 300,000 distinct CDR3 sequences; only one count was recorded for over 20% of them. Approximately 10% of the sample belongs to the ten largest clones. The sequences come from PBMCs from blood, collected less than 22 months after vaccination. These receptors were obtained from a man aged 45-69 years who received an inactivated influenza vaccine. Donor details come from another sample of the same person, matched by shared clones.

This chain connects TRBV6-5 to TRBJ2-1; 9 bases line up with TRBD2. The CDR3 spans 12 residues. CDR1 and CDR2 (germline): MNHEY, SVGAGI. J gave up 13 bases and V 6 bases, and 7 bases lay outside the gene matches. CDR3 DNA: TGTGCCAGCAGCGCGCCGGGACTAGCACAGTTCTTC. It encodes CASSAPGLAQFF.

The V gene is TRBV6-1, the J gene TRBJ2-4, with TRBD2 matching 7 bases. CDR1 and CDR2 (germline): MNHNS, SASEGT. This CDR3 region has 16 residues. The trim removed 6 bases at V and 0 bases at J, leaving 8 bases unmatched. CDR3 in amino acids: CASRPGGTLAKNIQYF. CDR3 bases: TGTGCCAGCAGACCCGGGGGGACCCTAGCCAAAAACATTCAGTACTTC.

This chain links TRBV7-9 with TRBJ1-2, with D perhaps TRBD1 (5 bases). The CDR3 has 15 residues. V was cut by 0 bases and J by 7 bases, with 15 bases left in between. Per the germline V gene, CDR1 is SEHNR and CDR2 is FQNEAQ (reference sequence). The DNA of the CDR3 is TGTGCCAGCAGCTTAGCCGGGGCCAGGGACGGTGGCTACACCTTC. The encoded protein is CASSLAGARDGGYTF.

In its sample, this clonotype was seen a few times. The chain has TRBV6-5 and TRBJ2-1, with D possibly being TRBD1 (6 bases). Trimming removed 2 bases at V and 2 bases at J, with 19 bases between. CDR1 and CDR2 from the germline V gene are MNHEY and SVGAGI. The CDR3 sequence is 18 residues long. CDR3 coding DNA: TGTGCCAGCAGTTACCCGAAAACGGGGCAGGGGACCTACAATGAGCAGTTCTTC. Protein sequence: CASSYPKTGQGTYNEQFF.

The chain joins TRBV19 to TRBJ1-5, with a tentative D call TRBD1 (6 bases). In germline, CDR1 is LNHDA, CDR2 SQIVND (reference sequence). This CDR3 has 15 amino acids. Deletions cut 6 bases from V and 0 bases from J, with 12 bases between. The CDR3 here is CASSLDRYSNQPQHF. The CDR3 DNA is TGTGCCAGTAGCTTGGACAGATATAGCAATCAGCCCCAGCATTTT.

This chain connects TRBV9 to TRBJ1-5, with D perhaps matching TRBD1 (5 bases). Trimming removed 1 base from V and 6 bases from J, with 14 bases in between. The CDR3 runs to 15 residues. CDR1 SGDLS and CDR2 YYNGEE come from the germline V gene. The CDR3: CASSVLAGQGQPQHF. The DNA of the CDR3 is TGTGCCAGCAGCGTATTGGCGGGCCAGGGTCAGCCCCAGCATTTT.

V usage is TRBV9 and J usage is TRBJ1-1, with D maybe TRBD1 (6 bases). The V gene lost 1 base and the J gene lost 8 bases, with 18 bases spanning the gap. The CDR3 is 15 amino acids. Germline values: CDR1 SGDLS, CDR2 YYNGEE. The CDR3 protein is CASSVHGGASVEAFF. CDR3 DNA sequence: TGTGCCAGCAGCGTACATGGGGGCGCGAGTGTAGAAGCTTTCTTT.

V usage is TRBV20-1 and J usage is TRBJ2-5, with 15 bases lining up with TRBD2. CDR1 is DFQATT, CDR2 SNEGSKA, per germline (reference sequence). The CDR3 is made up of 17 amino acids. The J segment lost 5 bases and the V segment lost 5 bases, leaving 12 bases of the junction unmatched. The CDR3 DNA is TGCAGTGCTTTACGGGGACTAGCGGGAGGATTAGGGGAGACCCAGTACTTC. Its translation: CSALRGLAGGLGETQYF.

This clonotype was picked up a small number of times. V and J are TRBV12-3 or TRBV12-4 and TRBJ2-2; D might be TRBD2 (6 bases). Trimming removed 11 bases at V and 0 bases at J, with 13 bases between. The CDR3 has 14 residues. The CDR3 is CAGTGTSNTGELFF. CDR3 DNA sequence: TGTGCCGGCACCGGGACTTCGAACACCGGGGAGCTGTTTTTT.

This clonotype was seen many times. The chain uses TRBV18 and TRBJ1-5; D remains ambiguous. This CDR3 has 13 residues. The V gene lost 4 bases and the J gene lost 2 bases, with 6 bases spanning the gap. The germline V gene encodes CDR1 KGHSH and CDR2 LQKENI. The CDR3 bases are TGTGCCAGCTCACGGGCGGGCAATCAGCCCCAGCATTTT. Translating it yields CASSRAGNQPQHF.

This clonotype was seen more than once but under ten times. In DNA form, the CDR3 reads TGCAGCGTCTACCTTCAGGGTATGAACAATGAGCAGTTCTTC. Its translation: CSVYLQGMNNEQFF. V is TRBV29-1 and J is TRBJ2-1; possibly TRBD1 for D (5 bases). V shed 6 bases and J shed 5 bases, with 17 bases lying between them. The CDR3 runs to 14 residues. The germline V gene has CDR1 SQVTM and CDR2 ANQGSEA.

This rearrangement joins TRBV28 to TRBJ2-6; no definite D call. Trimming removed 3 bases from V and 1 base from J, with 13 bases in between. Germline V lookup: CDR1 MDHEN, CDR2 SYDVKM. CDR3 length equals 17 residues. CDR3 sequence reads: CASSFGGVRSGANVLTF. The CDR3 DNA is TGTGCCAGCAGTTTCGGTGGGGTCAGATCTGGGGCCAACGTCCTGACTTTC.

This clonotype was seen ten or more times. This sequence joins TRBV2 and TRBJ1-6; 7 bases agree with TRBD1. With V trimmed by 6 bases and J by 7 bases, 3 bases remained unmatched. This CDR3 has 13 amino acids. CDR1 SNHLY and CDR2 FYNNEI come from the germline V gene. The chain's CDR3 is CASSGTENSPLHF. CDR3 nucleotides: TGTGCCAGCAGCGGGACAGAGAATTCACCCCTCCACTTT.

At least ten counts were recorded for this clonotype. V and J are TRBV9 and TRBJ1-4, with 8 positions matching TRBD1. V dropped 3 bases and J dropped 5; count of bases not matched to a gene: 9. This CDR3 is built from 16 residues. Germline V CDR1 and CDR2: SGDLS, YYNGEE. The CDR3 DNA follows: TGTGCCAGCAGCGCCGGGGCCAGGGGGCGGAATGAAAAACTGTTTTTT. Translation gives CASSAGARGRNEKLFF. The complete variable domain, with remaining parts taken from reference TRBV9 and TRBJ1-4, reads DSGVTQTPKHLITATGQRVTLRCSPRSGDLSVYWYQQSLDQGLQFLIQYYNGEERAKGNILERFSAQQFPDLHSELNLSSLELGDSALYFCASSAGARGRNEKLFFGSGTQLSVL.

This chain links TRBV29-1 with TRBJ1-2; no clear D gene. CDR1 is SQVTM, CDR2 ANQGSEA, per germline. The CDR3 has 12 residues. The ends were cut back, 2 bases at V and 1 base at J, with 5 bases in the middle. The CDR3 here is CSVELRNYGYTF. The CDR3 DNA reads TGCAGCGTTGAACTGCGTAACTATGGCTACACCTTC.

The chain links TRBV7-9 to TRBJ2-1, with D uncertain. The germline V gene encodes CDR1 SEHNR and CDR2 FQNEAQ (reference sequence). The CDR3 has 13 amino acids. Trimming took off 3 bases at V and 5 bases at J, with 8 bases between the two ends. The chain's CDR3 is CASSFLTDNEQFF. The CDR3 region has the DNA TGTGCCAGCAGCTTCCTGACTGACAATGAGCAGTTCTTC.

This clonotype was seen just once. The chain recombines TRBV28 with TRBJ1-2; D ambiguous. The CDR3 runs 14 residues. The germline gives CDR1 MDHEN, CDR2 SYDVKM. V dropped 5 bases and J dropped 4 bases, with 14 bases sitting between them. The CDR3, as DNA: TGTGCCAGCAGTGCACCCGGGGAGGTCTATGGCTACACCTTC. Translating gives CASSAPGEVYGYTF.

This clonotype was seen a handful of times. The gene calls are TRBV28 and TRBJ2-3; D is ambiguous. With 8 bases removed from V and 8 bases from J, the gap between germline ends came to 11 bases. From germline, CDR1 is MDHEN and CDR2 SYDVKM. CDR3 size: 11 residues. CDR3 protein: CASASAGTQYF. CDR3 nucleotide sequence: TGTGCCAGCGCGTCAGCAGGTACGCAGTATTTT.

This clonotype was counted a few times. The chain is built from TRBV12-3 or TRBV12-4 and TRBJ1-2, with D uncertain. This CDR3 is 13 amino acids long. Between the trimmed V and J ends, which lost 5 bases and 8 bases, there was a span of 15 bases. As DNA, the CDR3 is TGTGCCAGCAGTGATACCCCAGTCGCGGGCTACACCTTC. It translates to CASSDTPVAGYTF.

The chain couples TRBV3-1 to TRBJ2-7, with 9 nucleotides matching TRBD2. V shed 4 bases and J 1 base; nucleotides not matched to a gene: 14. Germline V CDR1 and CDR2: LGHDT, YNNKEL (reference sequence). This CDR3 comprises 18 residues. In DNA, the CDR3 is TGTGCCAGCAGCCGCGGGGTGCTGAGTAGCGGGGGATCCTACGAGCAGTACTTC. Protein: CASSRGVLSSGGSYEQYF.

This rearrangement joins TRBV6-1 to TRBJ1-5; 11 bases map to TRBD1. This CDR3 has 14 amino acids. V lost 7 bases, J lost 6 bases, and 5 bases stayed unmatched. The germline V gene has CDR1 MNHNS and CDR2 SASEGT. DNA of the CDR3: TGTGCCAGCAAACTGGACAGGGGGCCTCAGCCCCAGCATTTT. This codes for CASKLDRGPQPQHF.